Each of the 28 T cell receptor beta chains below was sequenced from the same sample in a study of blood T cell repertoires in COVID-19. Clones were sequenced by immunoSEQ multiplex PCR, and TCRdb holds only the in-frame ones, with some missing. Of 150,000 to 200,000 clones in the sample, roughly 90% are singletons; the top ten hold 0.77%. The sequencing input was PBMCs or T cells enriched from blood (not recorded which). These receptors originate from a woman aged 18-29 years who had recovered from COVID-19.

This rearrangement joins TRBV7-9 to TRBJ2-4; TRBD1 matches at 8 bases. Per the germline V gene, CDR1 is SEHNR and CDR2 is FQNEAQ (reference sequence). Unmatched junction bases numbered 3, after V lost 5 bases and J lost 0 bases. The CDR3 has 15 amino acids. The CDR3 spells CASSPQGAAKNIQYF. The DNA for the CDR3 is TGTGCCAGCAGCCCCCAGGGGGCAGCCAAAAACATTCAGTACTTC.

The chain carries TRBV7-6 and TRBJ2-7; 8 bases line up with TRBD2. The length of the CDR3 is 16 residues. V was pared by 5 bases and J by 1 base, with 10 bases of the junction left unmatched. Germline V gene lookup returns CDR1 SGHVS and CDR2 FNYEAQ. The CDR3 region has the DNA TGTGCCAGCAGCCGGGGAAGACTAGCGATTTCCTACGAGCAGTACTTC. Protein: CASSRGRLAISYEQYF.

The V call is TRBV10-3, the J call TRBJ2-7, with D tentatively TRBD2 (5 bases). Trimming pared 2 bases from V and 7 bases from J, leaving 12 bases between. Germline lookup yields CDR1 ENHRY and CDR2 SYGVKD. The CDR3 spans 13 residues. The CDR3 DNA sequence: TGTGCCATCAGTGAGCTTGGCGGAGGTGAGCAGTACTTC. Protein: CAISELGGGEQYF.

The chain uses TRBV4-1 and TRBJ2-1, with D possibly TRBD2 on 6 matching bases. The germline V gene has CDR1 MGHRA and CDR2 YSYEKL. The CDR3 is made up of 16 amino acids. Between the trimmed V and J ends, which lost 0 bases and 10 bases, there was a span of 19 bases. The CDR3 loop is CASSQDPARGGGEQFF. CDR3 DNA: TGCGCCAGCAGCCAAGATCCCGCCCGGGGAGGTGGGGAGCAGTTCTTC.

This rearrangement joins TRBV5-1 to TRBJ2-1; maybe TRBD2 (5 bases). The CDR3 contains 14 residues. In germline, CDR1 is SGHRS, CDR2 YFSETQ. V was clipped by 2 bases and J by 7 bases, with 13 bases between them. The CDR3 bases are TGCGCCAGCAGCTTAGCGGAAATCCCAAATGAGCAGTTCTTC. It specifies CASSLAEIPNEQFF.

The V call is TRBV28, the J call TRBJ1-1; D uncertain. The CDR3 consists of 12 residues. V was cut by 2 bases and J by 5 bases, with 6 bases left in between. Looked up from germline, CDR1 is MDHEN and CDR2 is SYDVKM. The CDR3 sequence is CASSLPYTEAFF. CDR3 DNA: TGTGCCAGCAGTTTACCCTATACTGAAGCTTTCTTT.

CDR3 protein: CASSQAGTSPGELFF. The CDR3 DNA reads as TGTGCCAGCAGCCAAGCCGGGACTAGCCCCGGGGAGCTGTTTTTT. The chain couples TRBV3-1 (or the pseudogene TRBV3-2) to TRBJ2-2, with 9 bases fitting TRBD2. The CDR3 has 15 amino acids. V lost 1 base, J lost 6 bases, and 3 bases stayed unmatched. Germline CDR1 is LGHDT and CDR2 is YNNKEL (reference sequence).

This chain uses TRBV6-2 or TRBV6-3 with TRBJ2-3, with 10 positions matching TRBD1. J gave up 3 bases and V 4 bases, and 4 bases lay outside the gene matches. This CDR3 is built from 15 residues. CDR1 is MNHEY, CDR2 SVGEGT, per germline. CDR3 bases: TGTGCCAGCAGTTCGGGACAGGGGTCTACAGATACGCAGTATTTT. It specifies CASSSGQGSTDTQYF.

The chain links TRBV16 to TRBJ2-1; 9 nucleotides agree with TRBD2. The germline CDR1 and CDR2 sequences are KGHSY and FQNENV. Germline trimming cut 2 bases from V and 3 bases from J; bases unmatched to any gene: 5. The CDR3 covers 16 residues. CDR3 DNA sequence: TGTGCCAGCAGCCAAGTAGCGGGAGTCTTCTACAATGAGCAGTTCTTC. Amino acids: CASSQVAGVFYNEQFF.

The rearrangement joins TRBV6-4 to TRBJ2-7, with 9 positions matching TRBD2. With V trimmed by 3 bases and J by 4 bases, 7 bases remained unmatched. Germline V gene lookup returns CDR1 MRHNA and CDR2 SNTAGT. This CDR3 is 15 amino acids long. The CDR3 loop reads CASSEQASGKYEQYF. DNA for the CDR3: TGTGCCAGCAGTGAACAGGCTAGCGGGAAATACGAGCAGTACTTC.

This clone was counted a single time. The chain employs TRBV28 and TRBJ1-3; D call uncertain. CDR1 is MDHEN, CDR2 SYDVKM, per germline. The CDR3 is 16 amino acids. V lost 3 bases and J 4 bases, leaving 16 bases between the germline ends. CDR3 loop: CASSLHPGSVGNTIYF. The CDR3 bases are TGTGCCAGCAGTTTGCACCCCGGGAGCGTAGGAAACACCATATATTTT.

The sample holds one count of this clone. The rearrangement uses TRBV7-8 and TRBJ1-3; maybe TRBD1 (5 bases). V was clipped by 0 bases and J by 0 bases, with 9 bases between them. The CDR3 consists of 16 residues. The V gene's germline CDR1 is SGHVS and CDR2 FQNEAQ. The CDR3 region has the DNA TGTGCCAGCAGCTTAGCGGGACTCCGCTCTGGAAACACCATATATTTT. Its protein is CASSLAGLRSGNTIYF.

This clone has a handful of counts. V usage is TRBV5-1 and J usage is TRBJ2-5; TRBD1 matches at 7 bases. V dropped 9 bases and J dropped 3; count of bases not matched to a gene: 8. The CDR3 loop spans 13 amino acids. Germline CDR1 SGHRS, CDR2 YFSETQ. CDR3: CATSTGQKETQYF. The CDR3 coding sequence is TGCGCCACCTCGACGGGACAGAAAGAGACCCAGTACTTC.

J is TRBJ1-1 and V is TRBV27, with D tentatively TRBD1 (5 bases). Germline CDR1 reads MNHEY; CDR2 reads SMNVEV (reference sequence). The CDR3 covers 15 residues. V was shortened by 3 bases and J by 4 bases, with 15 bases between the two germline ends. In DNA form, the CDR3 reads TGTGCCAGCAGTTTTAGGTGGCAGGGCGGCACTGAAGCTTTCTTT. This encodes CASSFRWQGGTEAFF.

Here the CDR3 DNA reads TGTGCCAGCAAAGTAGACAGGGAAGAGACCCAGTACTTC. Amino acid sequence: CASKVDREETQYF. J is TRBJ2-5 and V is TRBV27; TRBD1 matches 7 bases. Per the germline V gene, CDR1 is MNHEY and CDR2 is SMNVEV (reference sequence). This CDR3 spans 13 amino acids. The trim removed 7 bases at V and 3 bases at J, leaving 5 bases unmatched.

For this clone: A read error may produce the germline difference seen at one junction end. This chain links TRBV28 with TRBJ2-6, with 12 positions matching TRBD1. The CDR3 has 20 amino acids. CDR1 is MDHEN, CDR2 SYDVKM, per germline. The chain's CDR3 is CASSLLRGTGGADGANVLTF. CDR3 sequence (DNA): TGTGCCAGCAGCTTATTGCGGGGGACAGGGGGCGCGGATGGGGCCAACGTCCTGACTTTC.

The rearrangement uses TRBV5-1 and TRBJ2-3, with D possibly matching TRBD1 (5 bases). Germline V gene data show CDR1 as SGHRS and CDR2 as YFSETQ. V was pared by 3 bases and J by 6 bases, with 23 bases between. CDR3 length: 17 residues. As DNA, the CDR3 is TGCGCCAGCAGCTCCCTGGGGCCCACGGATCCCAAGGATACGCAGTATTTT. Translation: CASSSLGPTDPKDTQYF.

The gene calls are TRBV19 and TRBJ2-2; no firm D call. V gave up 1 base and J gave up 5 bases, with 5 bases separating them. CDR1 is LNHDA and CDR2 is SQIVND in the germline V gene (reference sequence). This CDR3 has 13 residues. The CDR3 loop reads CASSIGRTGELFF. CDR3 nucleotide sequence: TGTGCCAGTAGTATAGGCCGGACCGGGGAGCTGTTTTTT. Filled out from reference TRBV19 and TRBJ2-2, the complete variable domain reads DGGITQSPKYLFRKEGQNVTLSCEQNLNHDAMYWYRQDPGQGLRLIYYSQIVNDFQKGDIAEGYSVSREKKESFPLTVTSAQKNPTAFYLCASSIGRTGELFFGEGSRLTVL.

The chain uses TRBV28 and TRBJ2-1, with D hard to call. Trimming removed 7 bases from V and 5 bases from J, with 15 bases in between. Germline CDR1 is MDHEN and CDR2 is SYDVKM. There are 14 residues in the CDR3. The CDR3 sequence is CASIVAGRNNEQFF. The CDR3 coding sequence is TGTGCCAGCATAGTCGCAGGCAGAAACAATGAGCAGTTCTTC.

This chain links TRBV11-2 with TRBJ1-1; D not certain. V gave up 4 bases and J gave up 1 base, with 7 bases separating them. Per the germline V gene, CDR1 is SGHAT and CDR2 is FQNNGV. CDR3 length: 13 residues. DNA of the CDR3: TGTGCCAGCAGCTGGGAGGAGAACACTGAAGCTTTCTTT. It specifies CASSWEENTEAFF.

The V and J genes are TRBV19 and TRBJ2-1; TRBD2 agrees at 10 bases. Germline CDR1 is LNHDA and CDR2 is SQIVND (reference sequence). V lost 8 bases to trimming and J lost 6 bases; unmatched junction nucleotides: 13. The CDR3 covers 16 residues. In DNA, the CDR3 is TGTGCCAGTTCGGGCAGGGCTAGCGGGAGATTCAATGAGCAGTTCTTC. As protein: CASSGRASGRFNEQFF.

This clone was seen only once. This chain joins TRBV5-4 and TRBJ2-1; 12 bases agree with TRBD2. The CDR3 consists of 16 residues. Trimming took 0 bases from V and 7 from J; bases not matched to a gene: 5. The germline V gene has CDR1 SGHNT and CDR2 YYREEE (reference sequence). CDR3 loop: CASSLGGLAGLNEQFF. In DNA form, the CDR3 reads TGTGCCAGCAGCTTGGGGGGACTAGCGGGTTTAAATGAGCAGTTCTTC.

Here the CDR3 reads CASSPPGAGTYEQYF. CDR3 DNA sequence: TGTGCCAGCTCACCACCGGGGGCAGGAACCTACGAGCAGTACTTC. The chain couples TRBV18 to TRBJ2-7, with D maybe TRBD1 (6 bases). The CDR3 length is 15 residues. In germline, CDR1 is KGHSH, CDR2 LQKENI. V was pared by 0 bases and J by 2 bases, with 11 bases between.

The chain joins TRBV29-1 to TRBJ2-1, with a tentative D call TRBD2 (5 bases). CDR3 length: 13 amino acids. The germline gives CDR1 SQVTM, CDR2 ANQGSEA. The germline V and J ends were trimmed by 7 bases and 4 bases, with 14 bases remaining between them. The chain's CDR3 is CSGRTPLYNEQFF. CDR3 nucleotide sequence: TGCAGCGGTCGGACTCCTCTTTACAATGAGCAGTTCTTC.

V is TRBV2 and J is TRBJ2-3, with 9 bases lining up with TRBD1. This CDR3 is 14 amino acids long. Germline loops: CDR1 SNHLY, CDR2 FYNNEI. Trimming at V came to 6 bases and at J to 0 bases, leaving 1 base not matched to a gene. The CDR3 spells CASRTGGSTDTQYF. CDR3 nucleotide sequence: TGTGCCAGCAGGACAGGGGGTAGCACAGATACGCAGTATTTT.

V is TRBV27 and J is TRBJ2-7, with 12 bases that match TRBD2. CDR3 length equals 13 residues. The trim removed 6 bases at V and 5 bases at J, leaving 2 bases unmatched. CDR1 is MNHEY, CDR2 SMNVEV, per germline (reference sequence). The CDR3 reads CASRRLAGDEQYF. CDR3 DNA: TGTGCCAGCAGACGACTAGCGGGAGACGAGCAGTACTTC.

This clone was seen once. The chain employs TRBV28 and TRBJ1-1, with 7 bases lining up with TRBD1. Germline trimming cut 6 bases from V and 0 bases from J; bases unmatched to any gene: 7. The germline gives CDR1 MDHEN, CDR2 SYDVKM. CDR3 length: 15 residues. DNA of the CDR3: TGTGCCAGCAGCCGGGAGACAGGGATGAACACTGAAGCTTTCTTT. Protein sequence: CASSRETGMNTEAFF.

The rearrangement joins TRBV5-4 to TRBJ1-6; 8 bases fit TRBD1. With 0 bases clipped from V and 6 bases from J, the junction kept 2 bases outside the gene matches. CDR1 and CDR2 (germline): SGHNT, YYREEE (reference sequence). This CDR3 region has 15 residues. The DNA of the CDR3 is TGTGCCAGCAGCTTGGGACAGGGGCTTAATTCACCCCTCCACTTT. Residues: CASSLGQGLNSPLHF. Complete variable domain (other parts from reference TRBV5-4 and TRBJ1-6): ETGVTQSPTHLIKTRGQQVTLRCSSQSGHNTVSWYQQALGQGPQFIFQYYREEENGRGNFPPRFSGLQFPNYSSELNVNALELDDSALYLCASSLGQGLNSPLHFGNGTRLTVT.